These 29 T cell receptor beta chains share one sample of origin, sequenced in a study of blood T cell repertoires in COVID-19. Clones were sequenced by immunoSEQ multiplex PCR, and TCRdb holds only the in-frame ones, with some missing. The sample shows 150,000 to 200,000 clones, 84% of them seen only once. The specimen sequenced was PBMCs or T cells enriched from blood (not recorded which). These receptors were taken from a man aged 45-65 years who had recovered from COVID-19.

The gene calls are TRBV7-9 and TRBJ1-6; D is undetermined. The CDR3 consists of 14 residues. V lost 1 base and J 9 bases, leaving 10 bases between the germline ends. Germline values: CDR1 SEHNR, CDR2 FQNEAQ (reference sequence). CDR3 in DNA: TGTGCCAGCAGCTTAGACCGGAGCGGTTCACCCCTCCACTTT. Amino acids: CASSLDRSGSPLHF.

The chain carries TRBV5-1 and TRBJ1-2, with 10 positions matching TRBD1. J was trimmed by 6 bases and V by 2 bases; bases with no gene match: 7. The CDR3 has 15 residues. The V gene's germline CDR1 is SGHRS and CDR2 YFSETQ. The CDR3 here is CASSFYDRGQDGYTF. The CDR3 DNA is TGCGCCAGCAGCTTTTATGACAGGGGGCAGGATGGCTACACCTTC.

The CDR3 DNA reads TGTGCCAGCCGGGGACAGGGCAATGAGCAGTTCTTC. Translation gives CASRGQGNEQFF. The chain combines TRBV2 with TRBJ2-1, with 9 bases fitting TRBD1. J lost 6 bases, V lost 8 bases, and 2 bases had no gene match. Germline lookup yields CDR1 SNHLY and CDR2 FYNNEI. CDR3 length equals 12 residues.

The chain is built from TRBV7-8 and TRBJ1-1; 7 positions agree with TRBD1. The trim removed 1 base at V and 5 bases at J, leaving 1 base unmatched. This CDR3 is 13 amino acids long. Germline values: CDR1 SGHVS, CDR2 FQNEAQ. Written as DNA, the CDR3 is TGTGCCAGCAGCTTAGGACAGGGTACTGAAGCTTTCTTT. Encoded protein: CASSLGQGTEAFF.

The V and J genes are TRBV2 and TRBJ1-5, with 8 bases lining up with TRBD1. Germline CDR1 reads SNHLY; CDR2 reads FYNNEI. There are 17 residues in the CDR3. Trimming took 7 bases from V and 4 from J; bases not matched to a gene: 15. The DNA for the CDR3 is TGTGCCAGCAAGGGAAGGGTGGCAGGGGGCTTGAATCAGCCCCAGCATTTT. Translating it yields CASKGRVAGGLNQPQHF.

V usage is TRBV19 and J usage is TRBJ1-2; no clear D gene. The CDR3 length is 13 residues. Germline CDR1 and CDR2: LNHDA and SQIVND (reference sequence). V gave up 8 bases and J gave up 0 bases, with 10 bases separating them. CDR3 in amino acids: CASRGQPNYGYTF. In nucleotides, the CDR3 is TGTGCCAGTCGCGGTCAGCCTAACTATGGCTACACCTTC. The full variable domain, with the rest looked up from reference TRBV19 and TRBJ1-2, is DGGITQSPKYLFRKEGQNVTLSCEQNLNHDAMYWYRQDPGQGLRLIYYSQIVNDFQKGDIAEGYSVSREKKESFPLTVTSAQKNPTAFYLCASRGQPNYGYTFGSGTRLTVV.

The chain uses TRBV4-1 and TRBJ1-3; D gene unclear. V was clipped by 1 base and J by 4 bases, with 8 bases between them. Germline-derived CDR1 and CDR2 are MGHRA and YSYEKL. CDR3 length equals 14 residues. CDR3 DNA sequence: TGCGCCAGCAGCCAAGCGTGGCAGGGAAACACCATATATTTT. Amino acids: CASSQAWQGNTIYF.

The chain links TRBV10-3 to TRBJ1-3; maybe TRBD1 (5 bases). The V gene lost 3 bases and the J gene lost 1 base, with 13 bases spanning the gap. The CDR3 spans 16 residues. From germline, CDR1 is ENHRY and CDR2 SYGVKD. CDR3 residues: CAISDPRDESGNTIYF. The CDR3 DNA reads TGTGCCATCAGTGACCCGCGGGACGAGTCTGGAAACACCATATATTTT.

CDR3 region: CASSQGERRYTGELFF. CDR3 nucleotide sequence: TGTGCCAGCAGCCAAGGGGAGCGGAGGTACACCGGGGAGCTGTTTTTT. The rearrangement uses TRBV4-2 and TRBJ2-2; maybe TRBD2 (5 bases). V was shortened by 1 base and J by 3 bases, with 12 bases between the two germline ends. CDR3 size: 16 residues. CDR1 LGHNA and CDR2 YNFKEQ come from the germline V gene.

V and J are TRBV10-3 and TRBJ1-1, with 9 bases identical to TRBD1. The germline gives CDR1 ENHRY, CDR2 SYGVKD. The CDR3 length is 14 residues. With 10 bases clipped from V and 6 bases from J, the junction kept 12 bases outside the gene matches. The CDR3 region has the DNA TGTGCCACCGGGACAGGGCCGAATTGGTCTGAAGCTTTCTTT. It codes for CATGTGPNWSEAFF.

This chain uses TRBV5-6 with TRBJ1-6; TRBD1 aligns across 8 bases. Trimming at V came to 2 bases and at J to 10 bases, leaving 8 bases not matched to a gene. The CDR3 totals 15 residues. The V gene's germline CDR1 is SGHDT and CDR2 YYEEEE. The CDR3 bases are TGTGCCAGCAGCTTTCTGACAGGGGTGCGCTCACCCCTCCACTTT. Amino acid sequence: CASSFLTGVRSPLHF.

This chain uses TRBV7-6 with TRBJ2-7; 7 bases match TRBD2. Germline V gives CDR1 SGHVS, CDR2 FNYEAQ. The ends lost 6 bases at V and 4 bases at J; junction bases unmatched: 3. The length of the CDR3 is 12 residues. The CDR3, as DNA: TGTGCCAGCAGTTCAGCGGGGTACGAGCAGTACTTC. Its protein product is CASSSAGYEQYF.

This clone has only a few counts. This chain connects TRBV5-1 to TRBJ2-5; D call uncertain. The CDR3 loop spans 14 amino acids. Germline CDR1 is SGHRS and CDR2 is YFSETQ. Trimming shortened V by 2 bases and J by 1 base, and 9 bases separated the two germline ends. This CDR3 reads CASSLSTAQETQYF. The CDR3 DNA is TGCGCCAGCAGCTTATCCACAGCCCAAGAGACCCAGTACTTC.

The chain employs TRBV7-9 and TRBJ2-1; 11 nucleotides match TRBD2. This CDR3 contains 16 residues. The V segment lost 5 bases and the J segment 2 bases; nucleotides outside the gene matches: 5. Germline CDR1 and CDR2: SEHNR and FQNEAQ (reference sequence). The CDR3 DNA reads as TGTGCCAGCAGCACCCGACTAGCGGGGACCTACAATGAGCAGTTCTTC. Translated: CASSTRLAGTYNEQFF.

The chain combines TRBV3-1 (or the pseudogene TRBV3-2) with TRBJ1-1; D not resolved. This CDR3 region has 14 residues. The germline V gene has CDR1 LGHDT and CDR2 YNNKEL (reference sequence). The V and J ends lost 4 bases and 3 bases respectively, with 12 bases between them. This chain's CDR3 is CASSPQKSYTEAFF. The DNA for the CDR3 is TGTGCCAGCAGCCCTCAGAAGTCCTACACTGAAGCTTTCTTT.

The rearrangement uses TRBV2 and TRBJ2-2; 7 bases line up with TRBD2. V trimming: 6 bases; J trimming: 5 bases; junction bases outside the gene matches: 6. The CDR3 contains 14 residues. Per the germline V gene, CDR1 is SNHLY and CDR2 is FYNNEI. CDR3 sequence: CASRIGEGTGELFF. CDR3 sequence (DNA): TGTGCCAGCAGAATAGGGGAGGGAACCGGGGAGCTGTTTTTT.

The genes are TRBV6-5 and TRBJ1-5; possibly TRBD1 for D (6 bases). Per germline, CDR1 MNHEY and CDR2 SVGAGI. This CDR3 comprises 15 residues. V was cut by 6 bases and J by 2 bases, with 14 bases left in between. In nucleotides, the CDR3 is TGTGCCAGCAGCGGGGACACCCTGGGCAATCAGCCCCAGCATTTT. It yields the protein CASSGDTLGNQPQHF.

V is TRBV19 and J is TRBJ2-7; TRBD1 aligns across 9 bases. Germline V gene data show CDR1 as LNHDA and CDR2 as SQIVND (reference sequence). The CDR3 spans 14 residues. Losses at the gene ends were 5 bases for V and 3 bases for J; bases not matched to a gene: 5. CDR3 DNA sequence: TGTGCCAGTAGTTCAGGACAGGGGTTCTACGAGCAGTACTTC. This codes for CASSSGQGFYEQYF.

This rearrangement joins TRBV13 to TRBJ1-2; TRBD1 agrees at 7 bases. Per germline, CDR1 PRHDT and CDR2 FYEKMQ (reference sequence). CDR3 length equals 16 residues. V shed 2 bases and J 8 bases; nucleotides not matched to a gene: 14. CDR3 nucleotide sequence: TGTGCCAGCAGCTTACGGCAGGGGGGCCCCTCAGGGGGCTACACCTTC. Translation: CASSLRQGGPSGGYTF.

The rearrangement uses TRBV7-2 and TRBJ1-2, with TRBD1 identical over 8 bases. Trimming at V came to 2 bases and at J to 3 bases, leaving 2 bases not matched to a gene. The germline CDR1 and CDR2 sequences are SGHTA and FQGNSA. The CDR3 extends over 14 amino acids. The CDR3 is CASSLNRGDYGYTF. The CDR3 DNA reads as TGTGCCAGCAGCTTAAACAGGGGGGACTATGGCTACACCTTC.

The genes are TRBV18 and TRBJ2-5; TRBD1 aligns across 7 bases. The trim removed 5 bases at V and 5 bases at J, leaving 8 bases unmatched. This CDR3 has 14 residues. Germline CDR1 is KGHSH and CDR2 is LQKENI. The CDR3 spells CASSEYRGWETQYF. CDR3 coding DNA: TGTGCCAGCTCAGAGTACAGGGGTTGGGAGACCCAGTACTTC.

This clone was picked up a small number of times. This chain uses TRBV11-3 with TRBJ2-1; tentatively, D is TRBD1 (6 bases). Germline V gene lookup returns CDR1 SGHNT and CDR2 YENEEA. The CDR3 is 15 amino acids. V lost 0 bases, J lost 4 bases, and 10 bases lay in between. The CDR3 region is CASSLDGTTYNEQFF. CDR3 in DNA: TGTGCCAGCAGCTTAGACGGGACAACTTACAATGAGCAGTTCTTC.

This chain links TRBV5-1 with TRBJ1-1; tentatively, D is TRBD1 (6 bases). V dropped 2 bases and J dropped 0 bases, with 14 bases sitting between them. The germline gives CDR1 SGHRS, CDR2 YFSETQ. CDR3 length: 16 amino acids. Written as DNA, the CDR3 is TGCGCCAGCAGCTTATCAATGACAGGCTTGAACACTGAAGCTTTCTTT. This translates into CASSLSMTGLNTEAFF.

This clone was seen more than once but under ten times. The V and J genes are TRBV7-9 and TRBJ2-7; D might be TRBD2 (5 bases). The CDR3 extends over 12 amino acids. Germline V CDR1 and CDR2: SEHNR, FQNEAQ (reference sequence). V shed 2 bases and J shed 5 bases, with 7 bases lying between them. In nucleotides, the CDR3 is TGTGCCAGCAGCTTAACGGGAAACGAGCAGTACTTC. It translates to CASSLTGNEQYF.

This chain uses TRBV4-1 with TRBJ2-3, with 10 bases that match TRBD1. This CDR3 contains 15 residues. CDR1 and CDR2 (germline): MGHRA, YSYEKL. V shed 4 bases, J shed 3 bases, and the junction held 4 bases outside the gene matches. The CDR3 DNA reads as TGCGCCAGCAGCCCGGGACAGGGGAGAACAGATACGCAGTATTTT. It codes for CASSPGQGRTDTQYF.

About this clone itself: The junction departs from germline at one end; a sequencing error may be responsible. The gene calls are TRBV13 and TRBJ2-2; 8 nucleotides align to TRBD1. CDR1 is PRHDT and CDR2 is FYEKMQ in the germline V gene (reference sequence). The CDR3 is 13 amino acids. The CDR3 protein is CASSSRGHGKLFF. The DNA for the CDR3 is TGTGCCAGCAGCTCCAGGGGGCACGGGAAGCTGTTTTTT.

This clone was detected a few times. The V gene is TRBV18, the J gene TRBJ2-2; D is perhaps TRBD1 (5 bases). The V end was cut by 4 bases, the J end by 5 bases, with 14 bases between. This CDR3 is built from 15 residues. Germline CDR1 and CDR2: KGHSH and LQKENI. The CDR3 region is CASSRAGWQTGELFF. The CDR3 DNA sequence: TGTGCCAGCTCACGAGCAGGGTGGCAGACCGGGGAGCTGTTTTTT.

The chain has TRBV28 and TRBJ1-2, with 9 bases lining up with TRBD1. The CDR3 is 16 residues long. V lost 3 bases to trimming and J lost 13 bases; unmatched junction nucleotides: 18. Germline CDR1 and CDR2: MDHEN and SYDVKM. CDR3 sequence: CASSFTLVRDRGFGTF. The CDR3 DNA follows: TGTGCCAGCAGTTTTACTCTCGTCCGAGACAGGGGGTTTGGCACCTTC.

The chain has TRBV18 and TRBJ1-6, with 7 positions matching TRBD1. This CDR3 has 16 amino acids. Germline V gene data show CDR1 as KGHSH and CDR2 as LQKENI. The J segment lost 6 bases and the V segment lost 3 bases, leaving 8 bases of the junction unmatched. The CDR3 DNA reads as TGTGCCAGCTCACCCAAAACGACAGGGTCTAATTCACCCCTCCACTTT. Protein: CASSPKTTGSNSPLHF.